This TCR beta chain was identified during a study of blood T cells in healthy people across ages. Overall study context: About one barcoded beta molecule per two T cells came from capture by template switching. Notes on the study in general: TCR beta diversity, measured per million T cells, fell in a roughly linear way with age.

There were healthy Caucasian individuals from Russia, aged about 6 to 100, serving as donors. Trimming pared 5 bases from V and 10 bases from J, leaving 15 bases between. There are 13 residues in the CDR3. A sample-barcoded 5' primer and a J-beta primer mix were used in a second PCR of about 6 to 11 cycles. TCRdb redid the calling of the 5' RACE reads with MiXCR, one entry per CDR3 protein. The sample holds over a million distinct CDR3 sequences, around 43% seen once. Concerning this clonotype: Its matching antigen is unknown.

The V gene is TRBV12-3 or TRBV12-4, the J gene TRBJ2-1; possible D gene TRBD2, 6 bases. This clonotype was sampled from a woman aged 55-70 years in good health. The sequencing sample was made of blood. CDR3 nucleotide sequence: TGTGCCAGCAGTCGGGACTCCGCGGGGGAGCAGTTCTTC. Its protein is CASSRDSAGEQFF.